The 29 T cell receptor beta chains below come from one sample, sequenced in a study of neoadjuvant anti-PD-1 for oral cavity cancer. Assay: immunoSEQ multiplex PCR; the TCRdb copy retains only in-frame clones and omits some. The data show just over 9,000 clones, with 64% seen just once and around 4.2% held by the top ten. Time point indicated: after neoadjuvant nivolumab, at surgical resection. The sample here was PBMCs, taken after nivolumab (anti-PD-1) treatment. The receptor source for this set is a person aged 35-79 years with oral cavity squamous cell carcinoma.

The chain joins TRBV30 to TRBJ1-2; D gene unclear. The CDR3 totals 12 residues. The V end lost 0 bases, the J end lost 6 bases, and 8 bases lay between the germline ends. CDR1 is GTSNPN, CDR2 SVGIG, per germline (reference sequence). DNA for the CDR3: TGTGCCTGGAGTGTGTCAAGGGATGGCTACACCTTC. This translates into CAWSVSRDGYTF.

The chain recombines TRBV7-8 with TRBJ2-2, with D unresolved. V was shortened by 7 bases and J by 6 bases, with 9 bases between the two germline ends. The length of the CDR3 is 12 residues. Germline V lookup: CDR1 SGHVS, CDR2 FQNEAQ. CDR3 residues: CASTPPSGELFF. The CDR3 bases are TGTGCCAGCACCCCCCCCTCCGGGGAGCTGTTTTTT.

The V gene is TRBV7-8, the J gene TRBJ2-7, with no clear D. The CDR3 runs 13 residues. Germline CDR1 reads SGHVS; CDR2 reads FQNEAQ. Deletions cut 4 bases from V and 3 bases from J, with 10 bases between. The CDR3 nucleotides are TGTGCCAGCAGCTCCGGCCGGTTCTACGAGCAGTACTTC. This encodes CASSSGRFYEQYF. Supplemented by reference TRBV7-8 and TRBJ2-7, the full variable domain reads GAGVSQSPRYKVAKRGQDVALRCDPISGHVSLFWYQQALGQGPEFLTYFQNEAQLDKSGLPSDRFFAERPEGSVSTLKIQRTQQEDSAVYLCASSSGRFYEQYFGPGTRLTVT.

The rearrangement links TRBV20-1 to TRBJ2-5, with D unresolved. V lost 3 bases to trimming and J lost 4 bases, with 6 bases between them. CDR3 length equals 11 residues. Per germline, CDR1 DFQATT and CDR2 SNEGSKA (reference sequence). CDR3: CSASVPETQYF. DNA of the CDR3: TGCAGTGCTAGCGTACCAGAGACCCAGTACTTC.

This clone was counted between two and nine times. V gene TRBV19 combines with J gene TRBJ2-2; D is possibly TRBD1 or TRBD2 (5 bases each). V was pared by 7 bases and J by 0 bases, with 12 bases between. Per germline, CDR1 LNHDA and CDR2 SQIVND (reference sequence). This CDR3 has 15 amino acids. This CDR3 is CASTTRDANTGELFF. In DNA form, the CDR3 reads TGTGCCAGTACTACCAGGGACGCGAACACCGGGGAGCTGTTTTTT.

DNA for the CDR3: TGTGCCAGCAGTGAATTTGGGAGACAGAAAGAGACCCAGTACTTC. Amino acids: CASSEFGRQKETQYF. This rearrangement joins TRBV6-1 to TRBJ2-5; D possibly matches TRBD1 or TRBD2 (5 bases each). Trimming left V 2 bases short and J 3 bases short, with 13 bases between. This CDR3 has 15 amino acids. Germline lookup yields CDR1 MNHNS and CDR2 SASEGT.

CDR3 in DNA: TGTGCCAGTAGTGACGGACAGGGCCCTCAGCCCCAGCATTTT. Translating gives CASSDGQGPQPQHF. The rearrangement joins TRBV19 to TRBJ1-5, with TRBD1 identical over 8 bases. V lost 5 bases, J lost 6 bases, and 6 bases stayed unmatched. The CDR3 is 14 amino acids. The germline gives CDR1 LNHDA, CDR2 SQIVND (reference sequence).

V is TRBV11-2 and J is TRBJ2-7; D unresolved. This CDR3 region has 13 residues. Germline CDR1 and CDR2: SGHAT and FQNNGV. The V end was cut by 1 base, the J end by 7 bases, with 11 bases between. CDR3 in DNA: TGTGCCAGCAGCTTAGTGAGGTCCGTTGAGCAGTACTTC. Its protein product is CASSLVRSVEQYF. Filled out from reference TRBV11-2 and TRBJ2-7, the complete variable domain reads EAGVAQSPRYKIIEKRQSVAFWCNPISGHATLYWYQQILGQGPKLLIQFQNNGVVDDSQLPKDRFSAERLKGVDSTLKIQPAKLEDSAVYLCASSLVRSVEQYFGPGTRLTVT.

This chain uses TRBV9 with TRBJ1-2; the match to TRBD1 covers 9 bases. Germline trimming cut 0 bases from V and 6 bases from J; bases unmatched to any gene: 9. The germline CDR1 and CDR2 sequences are SGDLS and YYNGEE. This CDR3 region has 16 residues. This CDR3 is CASSVALGQGLNGYTF. CDR3 DNA sequence: TGTGCCAGCAGCGTAGCTTTGGGACAGGGCTTGAATGGCTACACCTTC.

This clone was detected only once. The chain joins TRBV30 to TRBJ1-6, with 8 nucleotides matching TRBD1. Germline V gene lookup returns CDR1 GTSNPN and CDR2 SVGIG (reference sequence). J lost 9 bases, V lost 5 bases, and 9 bases had no gene match. The CDR3 covers 14 residues. The CDR3 here is CAWGQGGLFSPLHF. Written as DNA, the CDR3 is TGTGCCTGGGGACAGGGAGGTCTTTTTTCACCCCTCCACTTT. The variable domain in full, completed from reference TRBV30 and TRBJ1-6, reads SQTIHQWPATLVQPVGSPLSLECTVEGTSNPNLYWYRQAAGRGLQLLFYSVGIGQISSEVPQNLSASRPQDRQFILSSKKLLLSDSGFYLCAWGQGGLFSPLHFGNGTRLTVT.

The rearrangement links TRBV4-1 to TRBJ1-4; TRBD1 agrees at 9 bases. V shed 4 bases, J shed 5 bases, and the junction held 11 bases outside the gene matches. Germline V gene data show CDR1 as MGHRA and CDR2 as YSYEKL. CDR3 length: 17 residues. CDR3 protein: CASSPGQGQRGNEKLFF. In nucleotides, the CDR3 is TGCGCCAGCAGCCCCGGACAGGGGCAAAGGGGCAATGAAAAACTGTTTTTT.

Comment on this clone: One end of the junction varies from germline; a read error may be responsible. This rearrangement joins TRBV5-6 to TRBJ1-2; 7 positions match TRBD1. The germline V gene encodes CDR1 SGHDT and CDR2 YYEEEE. The CDR3 contains 11 residues. CDR3 residues: CASSVYRGIAF. Written as DNA, the CDR3 is TGTGCCAGCAGCGTGTACAGGGGTATCGCCTTC.

This clone was found a few times. This sequence joins TRBV18 and TRBJ2-4; D is perhaps TRBD1 or TRBD2 (7 bases each). V was cut by 4 bases and J by 10 bases, with 14 bases left in between. This CDR3 has 13 amino acids. Germline loops: CDR1 KGHSH, CDR2 LQKENI. CDR3 in amino acids: CASSQTGEGIQYF. The CDR3 coding sequence is TGTGCCAGCTCACAAACAGGGGAGGGGATTCAGTACTTC.

The V and J genes are TRBV9 and TRBJ1-3; weak D call: TRBD1 (5 bases). The V gene lost 3 bases and the J gene lost 8 bases, with 6 bases spanning the gap. The CDR3 is 11 amino acids. The germline gives CDR1 SGDLS, CDR2 YYNGEE. CDR3 nucleotides: TGTGCCAGCAGCGGGGGGGACACCATATATTTT. Translation: CASSGGDTIYF.

The V and J genes are TRBV27 and TRBJ2-7, with unresolved D. Per the germline V gene, CDR1 is MNHEY and CDR2 is SMNVEV (reference sequence). V was pared by 1 base and J by 12 bases, with 7 bases between. This CDR3 region has 10 residues. The DNA of the CDR3 is TGTGCCAGCAGTTTATATTTGGTGTACTTC. Translation gives CASSLYLVYF.

The chain employs TRBV6-6 and TRBJ2-7; possibly TRBD2 for D (5 bases). Trimming left V 0 bases short and J 3 bases short, with 9 bases between. CDR3 size: 14 residues. Germline CDR1 and CDR2: MNHNY and SVGAGI (reference sequence). The CDR3 protein is CASSYSRAYYEQYF. CDR3 sequence (DNA): TGTGCCAGCAGTTACTCGAGGGCCTACTACGAGCAGTACTTC.

The chain has TRBV25-1 and TRBJ1-2; D call uncertain. The CDR3 has 15 residues. V was shortened by 4 bases and J by 5 bases, with 17 bases between the two germline ends. Germline V gene sequence: CDR1 MGHDK, CDR2 SYGVNS. The CDR3 region has the DNA TGTGCCAGCAGTGTAACCGCGTCATGGGTTTATGGCTACACCTTC. This sequence encodes CASSVTASWVYGYTF.

This sequence joins TRBV7-9 and TRBJ2-7, with D possibly matching TRBD1 (6 bases). Trimming took 3 bases from V and 5 from J, leaving 20 bases between them. Germline lookup yields CDR1 SEHNR and CDR2 FQNEAQ (reference sequence). This CDR3 contains 16 residues. CDR3 residues: CASSLDFGQGYNEQYF. DNA of the CDR3: TGTGCCAGCAGCTTGGACTTTGGGCAGGGGTACAACGAGCAGTACTTC.

This clone occurred a few times. The chain joins TRBV5-4 to TRBJ1-2; D remains unclear. Trimming removed 4 bases at V and 0 bases at J, with 25 bases between. CDR1 is SGHNT, CDR2 YYREEE, per germline (reference sequence). The CDR3 length is 19 residues. This CDR3 reads CASSRGGGGRERANYGYTF. CDR3 in DNA: TGTGCCAGCAGCCGTGGAGGCGGTGGGAGAGAAAGAGCTAACTATGGCTACACCTTC.

V usage is TRBV5-4 and J usage is TRBJ1-2, with D possibly being TRBD1 (5 bases). CDR1 and CDR2 (germline): SGHNT, YYREEE (reference sequence). The CDR3 contains 14 residues. V dropped 0 bases and J dropped 4 bases, with 10 bases sitting between them. The CDR3 spells CASSLVGGGYGYTF. The CDR3 DNA reads as TGTGCCAGCAGCTTGGTTGGGGGTGGCTATGGCTACACCTTC.

The rearrangement uses TRBV27 and TRBJ2-3, with D uncertain. Per germline, CDR1 MNHEY and CDR2 SMNVEV (reference sequence). The CDR3 covers 14 residues. V was cut by 1 base and J by 6 bases, with 11 bases left in between. CDR3 nucleotides: TGTGCCAGCAGTTTATTGAGACCCGTGGATACGCAGTATTTT. Its protein product is CASSLLRPVDTQYF.

The chain joins TRBV29-1 to TRBJ1-1, with TRBD1 as a possible D gene (6 bases). V was trimmed by 4 bases and J by 4 bases, leaving 13 bases between them. The CDR3 covers 13 residues. Per germline, CDR1 SQVTM and CDR2 ANQGSEA. The DNA of the CDR3 is TGCAGCGTTGTGCAGGGGCTAACCACTGAAGCTTTCTTT. As protein: CSVVQGLTTEAFF.

The rearrangement joins TRBV9 to TRBJ2-3; 8 positions match TRBD2. V lost 0 bases, J lost 2 bases, and 5 bases stayed unmatched. CDR1 and CDR2 from the germline V gene are SGDLS and YYNGEE. The CDR3 loop spans 16 amino acids. The CDR3 reads CASSVAAGAYTDTQYF. The DNA of the CDR3 is TGTGCCAGCAGCGTAGCAGCGGGGGCCTACACAGATACGCAGTATTTT.

V and J are TRBV29-1 and TRBJ2-7; D could derive from TRBD1 or TRBD2 (5 bases each). CDR1 SQVTM and CDR2 ANQGSEA come from the germline V gene. Trimming took off 7 bases at V and 2 bases at J, with 24 bases between the two ends. The CDR3 covers 16 residues. As DNA, the CDR3 is TGCAGCGCACTATTCAAGGGGAGCCCTTTCCCCTACGAGCAGTACTTC. The encoded protein is CSALFKGSPFPYEQYF.

This chain uses TRBV6-5 with TRBJ1-1, with D uncertain. The ends were cut back, 2 bases at V and 1 base at J, with 11 bases in the middle. The CDR3 is made up of 15 amino acids. Germline loops: CDR1 MNHEY, CDR2 SVGAGI. The CDR3 DNA reads TGTGCCAGCAGTTACCTGAGCAGGAGGAACACTGAAGCTTTCTTT. This gives the protein CASSYLSRRNTEAFF.

The gene calls are TRBV6-1 and TRBJ1-5, with no clear D. CDR3 length: 12 amino acids. Per the germline V gene, CDR1 is MNHNS and CDR2 is SASEGT. The V and J ends lost 2 bases and 9 bases respectively, with 8 bases between them. The CDR3 DNA follows: TGTGCCAGCAGTGAATTCCTAGGGCCCCAGCATTTT. This sequence encodes CASSEFLGPQHF.

In its sample, this clone was seen a few times. The V and J genes are TRBV10-1 and TRBJ2-1; weak D call: TRBD2 (5 bases). The CDR3 consists of 14 residues. V lost 3 bases to trimming and J lost 7 bases, with 13 bases between them. Germline V gene data show CDR1 as WNHNN and CDR2 as SYGVQD (reference sequence). The CDR3 spells CASSDEWPGNEQFF. The CDR3 DNA sequence: TGCGCCAGCAGTGATGAGTGGCCGGGGAATGAGCAGTTCTTC.

J is TRBJ2-3 and V is TRBV7-2, with 10 bases aligning to TRBD2. The J segment lost 4 bases and the V segment lost 5 bases, leaving 9 bases of the junction unmatched. There are 16 residues in the CDR3. Germline assignment: CDR1 SGHTA and CDR2 FQGNSA. Written as DNA, the CDR3 is TGTGCCAGCAGCCGTACTAGCGGGGAAACACCAGATACGCAGTATTTT. This codes for CASSRTSGETPDTQYF. Based on the CDR3 plus reference TRBV7-2 and TRBJ2-3, the full variable domain is GAGVSQSPSNKVTEKGKDVELRCDPISGHTALYWYRQSLGQGLEFLIYFQGNSAPDKSGLPSDRFSAERTGGSVSTLTIQRTQQEDSAVYLCASSRTSGETPDTQYFGPGTRLTVL.

The rearrangement uses TRBV11-2 and TRBJ2-1; D not resolved. Germline CDR1 reads SGHAT; CDR2 reads FQNNGV. V was shortened by 1 base and J by 7 bases, with 2 bases between the two germline ends. This CDR3 spans 11 amino acids. CDR3 residues: CASSLVNEQFF. As DNA, the CDR3 is TGTGCCAGCAGCTTAGTTAATGAGCAGTTCTTC.